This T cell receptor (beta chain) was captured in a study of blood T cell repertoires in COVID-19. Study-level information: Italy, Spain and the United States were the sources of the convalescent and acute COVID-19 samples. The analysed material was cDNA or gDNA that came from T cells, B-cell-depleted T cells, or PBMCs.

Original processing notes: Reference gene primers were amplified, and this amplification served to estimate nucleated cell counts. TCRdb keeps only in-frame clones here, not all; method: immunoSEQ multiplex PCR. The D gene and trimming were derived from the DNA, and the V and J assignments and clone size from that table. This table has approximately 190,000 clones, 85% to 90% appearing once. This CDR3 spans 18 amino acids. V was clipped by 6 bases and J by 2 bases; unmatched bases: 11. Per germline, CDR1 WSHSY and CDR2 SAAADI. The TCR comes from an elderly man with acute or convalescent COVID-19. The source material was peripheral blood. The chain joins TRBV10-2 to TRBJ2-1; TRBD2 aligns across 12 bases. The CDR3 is CASRLKGLAGTAYNEQFF. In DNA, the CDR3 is TGCGCCAGCAGGTTAAAAGGACTAGCGGGAACAGCCTACAATGAGCAGTTCTTC.